The TCR beta chain described here comes from a study of blood T cell repertoires in COVID-19. V lost 4 bases and J 2 bases, leaving 15 bases between the germline ends. The CDR3 has 15 amino acids. The V gene's germline CDR1 is SGHDT and CDR2 YYEEEE. Profiling relied on immunoSEQ multiplex PCR, and the TCRdb table lists in-frame clones only, not all of them. The sample has under 80,000 clones; about nine tenths are singletons. Source material: peripheral blood. This clonotype originated in a human donor in a cohort sampled during active COVID-19. J is TRBJ2-5 and V is TRBV5-6, with D perhaps TRBD1 (6 bases). CDR3 in DNA: TGTGCCAGCAGCGTATTCGCCGGGACACAAGAGACCCAGTACTTC. This gives the protein CASSVFAGTQETQYF.